Listed here are 27 T cell receptor beta chains from one sample, sequenced in a study of human T cells and chemical hapten exposure. TCRdb processed the RACE reads anew with MiXCR; each CDR3 protein has one entry. The sample carries over 100,000 distinct CDR3 sequences, less than 10% recorded once. The time point denotes: patch test 2, 6 weeks after DPC sensitization. The treatment: therapeutic diphenylcyclopropenone sensitization with weekly scalp DPC. The specimen comprised whole blood, sampled in connection with sensitization to the hapten diphenylcyclopropenone (DPC). The receptor source for this set is a woman aged 40-49 years with alopecia areata. Some clones in this sample may be carry-over from other donors' samples.

CDR3: CASSLFSGYGYTF. The CDR3 DNA follows: TGTGCCAGCAGTTTATTTTCCGGCTATGGCTACACCTTC. The chain couples TRBV27 to TRBJ1-2; D gene uncertain. Germline V CDR1 and CDR2: MNHEY, SMNVEV (reference sequence). This CDR3 comprises 13 residues. V dropped 1 base and J dropped 4 bases, with 7 bases sitting between them.

CDR3 loop: CASSLTQWNQPQHF. CDR3 nucleotides: TGTGCCAGCAGCTTAACTCAGTGGAATCAGCCCCAGCATTTT. This chain links TRBV11-2 with TRBJ1-5; D is unclear. Germline loops: CDR1 SGHAT, CDR2 FQNNGV. The CDR3 spans 14 residues. V lost 2 bases and J 4 bases, leaving 9 bases between the germline ends.

This clonotype was seen repeatedly, ten times or more. The chain carries TRBV20-1 and TRBJ2-2; TRBD2 might be the D (5 bases). This CDR3 contains 14 residues. CDR1 is DFQATT and CDR2 is SNEGSKA in the germline V gene (reference sequence). V lost 2 bases and J lost 3, with 10 bases in between. The CDR3 protein is CSARLAADTGELFF. The CDR3 DNA reads TGCAGTGCTAGACTAGCCGCGGACACCGGGGAGCTGTTTTTT.

This clonotype was detected many times. CDR3 residues: CASSPAAGTVKNTEAFF. The CDR3 bases are TGTGCCAGCAGTCCGGCTGCTGGGACGGTCAAAAACACTGAAGCTTTCTTT. The chain couples TRBV12-3 or TRBV12-4 to TRBJ1-1; TRBD1 is a possible D gene (5 bases). CDR3 length equals 17 residues. V lost 5 bases and J lost 2, with 21 bases in between.

The J gene is TRBJ1-2, the V gene TRBV7-9; possibly TRBD1 for D (5 bases). Germline CDR1 is SEHNR and CDR2 is FQNEAQ (reference sequence). This CDR3 contains 13 residues. V gave up 4 bases and J gave up 8 bases, with 14 bases separating them. CDR3 residues: CASSSGRGGGYTF. CDR3 DNA: TGTGCCAGCAGCTCCGGCCGGGGGGGAGGCTACACCTTC.

This clonotype showed up many times. In nucleotides, the CDR3 is TGTGCCAGCAGCCGGGGGCCAGGAGGGGTAAACATTCAGTACTTC. This gives the protein CASSRGPGGVNIQYF. The genes are TRBV7-9 and TRBJ2-4; D assignment may be TRBD1 or TRBD2 (6 bases each). CDR1 is SEHNR, CDR2 FQNEAQ, per germline (reference sequence). The CDR3 loop spans 15 amino acids. V was clipped by 5 bases and J by 6 bases, with 17 bases between them.

The sample holds many counts of this clonotype. The CDR3 sequence is CASNIDRLFPSGANVLTF. CDR3 coding DNA: TGTGCCAGCAACATAGACCGATTATTCCCCTCTGGGGCCAACGTCCTGACTTTC. The chain has TRBV5-6 and TRBJ2-6; D is unclear. Trimming removed 6 bases at V and 0 bases at J, with 19 bases between. Germline V gives CDR1 SGHDT, CDR2 YYEEEE. The length of the CDR3 is 18 residues.

This chain links TRBV6-2 or TRBV6-3 with TRBJ2-7, with 12 nucleotides matching TRBD2. V trimming: 6 bases; J trimming: 5 bases; junction bases outside the gene matches: 11. The CDR3 totals 16 residues. Germline V lookup: CDR1 MNHEY, CDR2 SVGEGT. CDR3: CASRPSLAGGGHEQYF. CDR3 nucleotide sequence: TGTGCCAGCAGACCCTCACTAGCGGGGGGAGGCCACGAGCAGTACTTC.

This clonotype was recorded at least ten times. The genes are TRBV21-1 and TRBJ1-1; no check of the table's D call, TRBD1, against the DNA was made. TRBV21-1 is classified as a pseudogene. The CDR3 runs 16 residues. The CDR3 DNA sequence: TGTGCCAGCAGCGCCAGGAGGGGGACCTGGGGCACTGAAGCTTTCTTT. Its translation: CASSARRGTWGTEAFF.

This clonotype was seen many times. This chain uses TRBV20-1 with TRBJ1-1, with D tentatively TRBD1 (6 bases). V lost 4 bases, J lost 7 bases, and 19 bases lay in between. CDR3 size: 14 residues. Germline CDR1 and CDR2: DFQATT and SNEGSKA (reference sequence). The CDR3 nucleotides read TGCAGTGCTACCAGGGGTGCAGGAGGGTTTGAAGCTTTCTTT. This translates into CSATRGAGGFEAFF.

The V and J genes are TRBV12-3 or TRBV12-4 and TRBJ1-5, with TRBD1 identical over 8 bases. The junction had 5 bases not matched to a gene; V was cut back by 3 bases and J by 7 bases. The CDR3 totals 14 residues. The CDR3 DNA is TGTGCCAGCAGTTTTTGGTCAGGGGGCCAGCCCCAGCATTTT. As protein: CASSFWSGGQPQHF.

This clonotype was seen repeatedly, ten times or more. J is TRBJ1-5 and V is TRBV6-2 or TRBV6-3; maybe TRBD1 (5 bases). CDR1 is MNHEY, CDR2 SVGEGT, per germline. V was clipped by 0 bases and J by 6 bases, with 9 bases between them. The CDR3 covers 14 residues. In DNA, the CDR3 is TGTGCCAGCAGTTACTCCGGGGGGGGTCAGCCCCAGCATTTT. This gives the protein CASSYSGGGQPQHF.

This clonotype was detected many times. The junction departs from germline at one end; a sequencing error may be responsible. The J gene is TRBJ2-7, the V gene TRBV28; 7 bases map to TRBD1. CDR3 length equals 13 residues. Germline V gene lookup returns CDR1 MDHEN and CDR2 SYDVKM. The CDR3: CASSPGQSYEQYF. The CDR3 DNA reads TGCGCCAGCAGCCCGGGACAGTCCTACGAGCAGTACTTC.

This clonotype was seen more than once but under ten times. The CDR3 nucleotides read TGCAGCGTTACGGGACGGCTGAACACTGAAGCTTTCTTT. Protein sequence: CSVTGRLNTEAFF. V and J are TRBV29-1 and TRBJ1-1, with D tentatively TRBD1 (5 bases). The V and J ends lost 5 bases and 0 bases respectively, with 10 bases between them. The CDR3 spans 13 residues. Looked up from germline, CDR1 is SQVTM and CDR2 is ANQGSEA. The full variable domain, with the rest looked up from reference TRBV29-1 and TRBJ1-1, is SAVISQKPSRDICQRGTSLTIQCQVDSQVTMMFWYRQQPGQSLTLIATANQGSEATYESGFVIDKFPISRPNLTFSTLTVSNMSPEDSSIYLCSVTGRLNTEAFFGQGTRLTVV.

The chain links TRBV5-1 to TRBJ2-5; D call uncertain. Trimming removed 1 base at V and 9 bases at J, with 19 bases between. The CDR3 is 15 residues long. The germline V gene encodes CDR1 SGHRS and CDR2 YFSETQ. This chain's CDR3 is CASSLSLGPVRAQYF. CDR3 sequence (DNA): TGCGCCAGCAGCTTGTCTTTAGGACCGGTAAGGGCCCAGTACTTC.

Comment on this clonotype: A read error may be the cause here, since a much bigger clone is one base away. CDR3 residues: CAWSVLGGLDYGYTF. As DNA, the CDR3 is TGTGCCTGGAGTGTACTTGGGGGGCTTGACTATGGCTACACCTTC. V is TRBV30 and J is TRBJ1-2; D perhaps matches TRBD1 (6 bases). This CDR3 region has 15 residues. From germline, CDR1 is GTSNPN and CDR2 SVGIG (reference sequence). With 0 bases removed from V and 3 bases from J, the gap between germline ends came to 14 bases.

V and J are TRBV5-1 and TRBJ2-7, with D possibly being TRBD1 or TRBD2 (6 bases each). The germline V and J ends were trimmed by 7 bases and 3 bases, with 20 bases remaining between them. This CDR3 comprises 15 residues. CDR1 and CDR2 (germline): SGHRS, YFSETQ. The CDR3 coding sequence is TGCGCCAGCTTCGGAGGAGGGGGGCCGATCTACGAGCAGTACTTC. Protein sequence: CASFGGGGPIYEQYF. Variable domain in full (rest from reference TRBV5-1 and TRBJ2-7): KAGVTQTPRYLIKTRGQQVTLSCSPISGHRSVSWYQQTPGQGLQFLFEYFSETQRNKGNFPGRFSGRQFSNSRSEMNVSTLELGDSALYLCASFGGGGPIYEQYFGPGTRLTVT.

This clonotype was counted between two and nine times. J is TRBJ1-2 and V is TRBV5-1, with 7 bases identical to TRBD1. V trimming: 4 bases; J trimming: 1 base; junction bases outside the gene matches: 7. The germline V gene encodes CDR1 SGHRS and CDR2 YFSETQ. CDR3 length equals 15 residues. DNA of the CDR3: TGCGCCAGCAGCACAGGACAGGCGATTAACTATGGCTACACCTTC. This sequence encodes CASSTGQAINYGYTF. The whole variable domain, filled in from reference TRBV5-1 and TRBJ1-2, reads KAGVTQTPRYLIKTRGQQVTLSCSPISGHRSVSWYQQTPGQGLQFLFEYFSETQRNKGNFPGRFSGRQFSNSRSEMNVSTLELGDSALYLCASSTGQAINYGYTFGSGTRLTVV.

The chain couples TRBV21-1 to TRBJ2-7. TRBV21-1 is listed as a pseudogene. This CDR3 comprises 15 residues. CDR3 amino acids: CASSKALRKGDEQYF. The CDR3 DNA reads as TGTGCCAGCAGCAAAGCGCTCAGGAAGGGTGACGAGCAGTACTTC.

This clonotype was observed a few times. V is TRBV18 and J is TRBJ1-1; D call uncertain. The V and J ends lost 3 bases and 2 bases respectively, with 13 bases between them. CDR1 KGHSH and CDR2 LQKENI come from the germline V gene. The CDR3 is 15 amino acids. The CDR3 DNA sequence: TGTGCCAGCTCACCGGTGCAGGAGCAAAACACTGAAGCTTTCTTT. Translating it yields CASSPVQEQNTEAFF.

The V call is TRBV7-2, the J call TRBJ2-7; perhaps D is TRBD1 or TRBD2 (6 bases each). The germline gives CDR1 SGHTA, CDR2 FQGNSA. The CDR3 loop spans 16 amino acids. With 5 bases removed from V and 4 bases from J, the gap between germline ends came to 21 bases. In nucleotides, the CDR3 is TGTGCCAGCAGCGCATTGGGGGGCGCAAATAAATACGAGCAGTACTTC. Protein product: CASSALGGANKYEQYF.

The genes are TRBV7-9 and TRBJ2-1; no reliable D call. Per the germline V gene, CDR1 is SEHNR and CDR2 is FQNEAQ (reference sequence). Trimming removed 5 bases from V and 5 bases from J, with 16 bases in between. The CDR3 runs 15 residues. This CDR3 reads CASSPAVGGDNEQFF. As DNA, the CDR3 is TGTGCCAGCAGCCCCGCGGTGGGCGGCGACAATGAGCAGTTCTTC.

This clonotype was picked up many times. The rearrangement joins TRBV19 to TRBJ2-7; D gene uncertain. The CDR3 totals 12 residues. Trimming took off 7 bases at V and 2 bases at J, with 9 bases between the two ends. Germline V lookup: CDR1 LNHDA, CDR2 SQIVND (reference sequence). CDR3 amino acids: CASISPAYEQYF. DNA of the CDR3: TGTGCCAGTATCTCGCCCGCCTACGAGCAGTACTTC.

In its sample, this clonotype was seen a few times. The chain links TRBV11-3 to TRBJ2-1, with D possibly TRBD2 on 5 matching bases. Trimming shortened V by 1 base and J by 8 bases, and 12 bases separated the two germline ends. This CDR3 spans 14 amino acids. The germline CDR1 and CDR2 sequences are SGHNT and YENEEA. The CDR3 DNA sequence: TGTGCCAGCAGCTTAGCTGAGTGGCGGGATGAGCAGTTCTTC. It translates to CASSLAEWRDEQFF. The complete variable domain, with remaining parts taken from reference TRBV11-3 and TRBJ2-1, reads EAGVVQSPRYKIIEKKQPVAFWCNPISGHNTLYWYLQNLGQGPELLIRYENEEAVDDSQLPKDRFSAERLKGVDSTLKIQPAELGDSAVYLCASSLAEWRDEQFFGPGTRLTVL.

At least ten counts were recorded for this clonotype. V usage is TRBV5-1 and J usage is TRBJ1-6; 9 bases fit TRBD1. The germline V gene has CDR1 SGHRS and CDR2 YFSETQ. CDR3 length equals 16 residues. V dropped 4 bases and J dropped 5; count of bases not matched to a gene: 7. CDR3 sequence (DNA): TGCGCCAGCAGCGACTCCGGACAGGGGAATAATTCACCCCTCCACTTT. The encoded protein is CASSDSGQGNNSPLHF.

The table lists this clonotype with a few counts. The chain employs TRBV19 and TRBJ1-5, with D possibly TRBD1 on 5 matching bases. The germline V and J ends were trimmed by 7 bases and 2 bases, with 15 bases remaining between them. The CDR3 has 15 amino acids. Germline CDR1 LNHDA, CDR2 SQIVND (reference sequence). This CDR3 is CASTTYRGGNQPQHF. The CDR3 nucleotides are TGTGCCAGTACCACTTATCGGGGGGGCAATCAGCCCCAGCATTTT. The whole variable domain, remainder taken from reference TRBV19 and TRBJ1-5, is DGGITQSPKYLFRKEGQNVTLSCEQNLNHDAMYWYRQDPGQGLRLIYYSQIVNDFQKGDIAEGYSVSREKKESFPLTVTSAQKNPTAFYLCASTTYRGGNQPQHFGDGTRLSIL.

The rearrangement links TRBV7-6 to TRBJ1-6; D perhaps matches TRBD1 (5 bases). Trimming stripped 1 base from V and 3 bases from J, with 7 bases between. Germline V CDR1 and CDR2: SGHVS, FNYEAQ. This CDR3 contains 15 residues. Here the CDR3 reads CASSLVQGYNSPLHF. CDR3 nucleotide sequence: TGTGCCAGCAGCTTAGTCCAGGGCTATAATTCACCCCTCCACTTT.